One and the same sample provided the 26 T cell receptor beta chains below, sequenced in a study of human T cells and chemical hapten exposure. MiXCR, run by TCRdb on the RACE reads, gives a single entry per CDR3 protein. The table shows more than 80,000 distinct CDR3 sequences, with less than 15% occurring only once. As to time point: pre-sensitization, week 0. Noted treatment: therapeutic diphenylcyclopropenone sensitization with weekly scalp DPC. This sample comprised whole blood, obtained in connection with sensitization to the hapten diphenylcyclopropenone (DPC). These receptors all come from a woman aged 45-59 years with alopecia areata. Some clones in this sample may be carry-over from other donors' samples.

This clonotype came up a few times. This chain links TRBV18 with TRBJ2-6; D is undetermined. CDR3 length: 15 residues. Germline V gives CDR1 KGHSH, CDR2 LQKENI. V lost 2 bases and J lost 0, with 5 bases in between. The CDR3 bases are TGTGCCAGCTCACCAAATCTCTCTGGGGCCAACGTCCTGACTTTC. It encodes CASSPNLSGANVLTF.

This clonotype was seen at least ten times. This chain joins TRBV11-2 and TRBJ2-7; D is possibly TRBD1 (5 bases). Trimming removed 5 bases from V and 1 base from J, with 15 bases in between. This CDR3 is built from 15 residues. Germline CDR1 is SGHAT and CDR2 is FQNNGV. The CDR3 here is CASSLTDSSSYEQYF. As DNA, the CDR3 is TGTGCCAGCAGCCTAACCGACAGCTCATCCTACGAGCAGTACTTC.

A few counts support this clonotype. The chain carries TRBV5-1 and TRBJ1-5; TRBD1 matches 9 bases. This CDR3 spans 16 amino acids. In germline, CDR1 is SGHRS, CDR2 YFSETQ. V was pared by 1 base and J by 5 bases, with 7 bases of the junction left unmatched. The CDR3 DNA follows: TGCGCCAGCAGCTTGAGGGACAGGGAGAGGCATCAGCCCCAGCATTTT. This encodes CASSLRDRERHQPQHF. The full variable domain, completed using reference TRBV5-1 and TRBJ1-5, is KAGVTQTPRYLIKTRGQQVTLSCSPISGHRSVSWYQQTPGQGLQFLFEYFSETQRNKGNFPGRFSGRQFSNSRSEMNVSTLELGDSALYLCASSLRDRERHQPQHFGDGTRLSIL.

Only a few counts were recorded for this clonotype. The chain recombines TRBV18 with TRBJ2-6; D remains ambiguous. CDR3 size: 16 residues. Per germline, CDR1 KGHSH and CDR2 LQKENI. V was pared by 3 bases and J by 2 bases, with 11 bases between. The CDR3 protein is CASSPQIGPGANVLTF. DNA of the CDR3: TGTGCCAGCTCACCTCAAATAGGACCTGGGGCCAACGTCCTGACTTTC.

The chain is built from TRBV7-8 and TRBJ2-1; TRBD1 is a possible D gene (6 bases). Trimming shortened V by 2 bases and J by 7 bases, and 15 bases separated the two germline ends. The CDR3 extends over 15 amino acids. Germline V gene lookup returns CDR1 SGHVS and CDR2 FQNEAQ. The CDR3 loop reads CASSLLPGTPNEQFF. The CDR3 DNA reads TGTGCCAGCAGCTTACTCCCCGGGACACCTAATGAGCAGTTCTTC.

Here the CDR3 DNA reads TGTGCCAGCAGCCTAATGGGGAGTCGGAGCAATCAGCCCCAGCATTTT. Translation: CASSLMGSRSNQPQHF. This sequence joins TRBV4-2 and TRBJ1-5; D ambiguous. CDR3 length equals 16 residues. With 4 bases removed from V and 1 base from J, the gap between germline ends came to 14 bases. Germline V gene lookup returns CDR1 LGHNA and CDR2 YNFKEQ.

This clonotype was found a few times. V usage is TRBV29-1 and J usage is TRBJ2-3; possibly TRBD2 for D (6 bases). Germline assignment: CDR1 SQVTM and CDR2 ANQGSEA. This CDR3 is 14 amino acids long. Trimming removed 5 bases at V and 1 base at J, with 13 bases between. This CDR3 reads CSVPSPGGTDTQYF. CDR3 nucleotides: TGCAGCGTTCCCTCGCCGGGGGGCACAGATACGCAGTATTTT.

Many counts were recorded for this clonotype. The rearrangement links TRBV11-2 to TRBJ2-5; a possible D gene is TRBD2 (6 bases). Per the germline V gene, CDR1 is SGHAT and CDR2 is FQNNGV. The CDR3 runs 13 residues. Trimming took 5 bases from V and 1 from J, leaving 8 bases between them. The CDR3 DNA follows: TGTGCCAGCAGCCTCGGGAGCCAAGAGACCCAGTACTTC. It is translated as CASSLGSQETQYF.

The rearrangement joins TRBV10-3 to TRBJ1-2, with D possibly TRBD1 on 5 matching bases. Germline V gives CDR1 ENHRY, CDR2 SYGVKD. CDR3 length: 14 residues. Trimming pared 3 bases from V and 0 bases from J, leaving 8 bases between. DNA of the CDR3: TGTGCCATCAGTGACAGGGAAACTAACTATGGCTACACCTTC. It is translated as CAISDRETNYGYTF.

Many counts were recorded for this clonotype. The rearrangement joins TRBV18 to TRBJ1-1; D gene unclear. Germline V CDR1 and CDR2: KGHSH, LQKENI. Trimming left V 1 base short and J 1 base short, with 10 bases between. This CDR3 is built from 15 residues. CDR3 region: CASSPREVANTEAFF. In DNA, the CDR3 is TGTGCCAGCTCACCACGGGAGGTTGCGAACACTGAAGCTTTCTTT.

The chain combines TRBV7-9 with TRBJ2-7; 7 nucleotides align to TRBD1. V gave up 4 bases and J gave up 0 bases; unmatched junction bases: 9. The CDR3 sequence is 16 residues long. Germline lookup yields CDR1 SEHNR and CDR2 FQNEAQ (reference sequence). Written as DNA, the CDR3 is TGTGCCAGCAGCTCCCAGGACAGGACCCTCTCCTACGAGCAGTACTTC. It is translated as CASSSQDRTLSYEQYF.

The CDR3 loop is CASSPPVGTGELFF. CDR3 nucleotides: TGTGCCAGCTCACCACCTGTGGGGACCGGGGAGCTGTTTTTT. The chain is built from TRBV18 and TRBJ2-2; D not certain. The V gene's germline CDR1 is KGHSH and CDR2 LQKENI. V was cut by 0 bases and J by 5 bases, with 7 bases left in between. The CDR3 extends over 14 amino acids.

V is TRBV20-1 and J is TRBJ2-5, with a tentative D call TRBD1 (5 bases). CDR1 and CDR2 from the germline V gene are DFQATT and SNEGSKA (reference sequence). CDR3 length equals 12 residues. Trimming removed 6 bases from V and 5 bases from J, with 13 bases in between. The CDR3 DNA follows: TGCAGTGCCGACGACAGTGGCGAGACCCAGTACTTC. Translated, it gives CSADDSGETQYF.

This clonotype has ten or more counts. This chain links TRBV24-1 with TRBJ2-3, with D tentatively TRBD1 (6 bases). Trimming took off 3 bases at V and 5 bases at J, with 20 bases between the two ends. The CDR3 totals 17 residues. Germline CDR1 and CDR2: KGHDR and SFDVKD. The chain's CDR3 is CATSDPNPRTGKDTQYF. The CDR3, as DNA: TGTGCCACCAGTGATCCGAACCCTCGTACAGGGAAAGATACGCAGTATTTT.

This sequence joins TRBV6-4 and TRBJ2-5, with 10 bases identical to TRBD2. Looked up from germline, CDR1 is MRHNA and CDR2 is SNTAGT. The V segment lost 9 bases and the J segment 4 bases; nucleotides outside the gene matches: 14. This CDR3 contains 16 residues. The CDR3 protein is CARSLAGEGGPETQYF. In DNA, the CDR3 is TGTGCCAGAAGTCTAGCGGGAGAAGGGGGTCCAGAGACCCAGTACTTC.

The sample holds many counts of this clonotype. The J gene is TRBJ2-3, the V gene TRBV29-1, with 14 positions matching TRBD2. Germline lookup yields CDR1 SQVTM and CDR2 ANQGSEA. Trimming cost V 7 bases and J 4 bases; bases outside gene matches: 7. The CDR3 is made up of 15 amino acids. The CDR3 region has the DNA TGCAGCGCCGGCGGGACTAGCGGGAGACCAGATACGCAGTATTTT. Protein sequence: CSAGGTSGRPDTQYF.

This clonotype appeared a few times. The chain joins TRBV19 to TRBJ2-2; 9 bases align to TRBD2. The V gene's germline CDR1 is LNHDA and CDR2 SQIVND (reference sequence). The CDR3 sequence is 17 residues long. The J segment lost 10 bases and the V segment lost 4 bases, leaving 16 bases of the junction unmatched. The CDR3 spells CASSTSSGIPHQMELFF. CDR3 nucleotide sequence: TGTGCCAGTAGTACGTCTAGCGGGATCCCCCACCAAATGGAGCTGTTTTTT. The complete variable domain, with remaining parts taken from reference TRBV19 and TRBJ2-2, reads DGGITQSPKYLFRKEGQNVTLSCEQNLNHDAMYWYRQDPGQGLRLIYYSQIVNDFQKGDIAEGYSVSREKKESFPLTVTSAQKNPTAFYLCASSTSSGIPHQMELFFGEGSRLTVL.

The V call is TRBV28, the J call TRBJ2-1; D ambiguous. The CDR3 has 16 amino acids. Germline V gene lookup returns CDR1 MDHEN and CDR2 SYDVKM. Between the trimmed V and J ends, which lost 5 bases and 0 bases, there was a span of 14 bases. The CDR3 sequence: CASSDDPVSSYNEQFF. The CDR3 DNA reads as TGTGCCAGCAGTGACGACCCCGTTTCCTCCTACAATGAGCAGTTCTTC.

This chain connects TRBV5-1 to TRBJ1-6; D gene ambiguous. V was trimmed by 0 bases and J by 10 bases, leaving 17 bases between them. The CDR3 totals 16 residues. Germline CDR1 and CDR2: SGHRS and YFSETQ. The CDR3 DNA reads TGCGCCAGCAGCTTGGAGGGCAGGAGGGCTAACTCACCCCTCCACTTT. This gives the protein CASSLEGRRANSPLHF.

This clonotype has just a few counts. The rearrangement links TRBV2 to TRBJ1-2; D may be TRBD1 (5 bases). Looked up from germline, CDR1 is SNHLY and CDR2 is FYNNEI. This CDR3 is built from 14 residues. Trimming left V 8 bases short and J 3 bases short, with 16 bases between. CDR3 in amino acids: CASRRWGADYGYTF. The DNA for the CDR3 is TGTGCCAGCCGGAGGTGGGGCGCGGACTATGGCTACACCTTC.

This clonotype came up many times. The chain uses TRBV6-2 or TRBV6-3 and TRBJ2-1; the D is unclear. Trimming stripped 6 bases from V and 6 bases from J, with 9 bases between. There are 12 residues in the CDR3. Germline assignment: CDR1 MNHEY and CDR2 SVGEGT. CDR3 nucleotide sequence: TGTGCCAGCAGCCACGGGCCCAATGAGCAGTTCTTC. Encoded protein: CASSHGPNEQFF.

The V gene is TRBV18, the J gene TRBJ2-3, with no clear D. The V gene lost 4 bases and the J gene lost 0 bases, with 17 bases spanning the gap. The CDR3 loop spans 17 amino acids. Germline V gene lookup returns CDR1 KGHSH and CDR2 LQKENI. CDR3 sequence reads: CASSLTRQTTSTDTQYF. CDR3 coding DNA: TGTGCCAGCTCACTAACCCGACAAACTACTAGCACAGATACGCAGTATTTT.

J is TRBJ1-1 and V is TRBV20-1; perhaps TRBD1 as D (6 bases). From germline, CDR1 is DFQATT and CDR2 SNEGSKA (reference sequence). The CDR3 consists of 17 residues. The DNA for the CDR3 is TGCAAGCCGATTGACCGTTTCCAAGGGGGTTTGGGCACTGAAGCTTTCTTT. This encodes CKPIDRFQGGLGTEAFF.

This chain joins TRBV11-2 and TRBJ2-1; TRBD2 aligns across 7 bases. The V and J ends lost 2 bases and 9 bases, in that order; junction bases with no gene match: 1. The CDR3 length is 12 residues. CDR1 is SGHAT and CDR2 is FQNNGV in the germline V gene. CDR3 loop: CASSLWEGEQFF. CDR3 nucleotides: TGTGCCAGCAGCTTATGGGAGGGTGAGCAGTTCTTC.

This clonotype has ten or more counts. The J gene is TRBJ1-1, the V gene TRBV5-1; D is unresolved. This CDR3 is 14 amino acids long. Germline values: CDR1 SGHRS, CDR2 YFSETQ. The V and J ends lost 6 bases and 0 bases respectively, with 12 bases between them. The CDR3 protein is CASNLGSMNTEAFF. In DNA form, the CDR3 reads TGCGCCAGCAACCTGGGAAGTATGAACACTGAAGCTTTCTTT.

There are a few counts of this clonotype. This rearrangement joins TRBV2 to TRBJ1-2, with 9 nucleotides matching TRBD1. CDR1 SNHLY and CDR2 FYNNEI come from the germline V gene. CDR3 size: 15 residues. The V and J ends lost 5 bases and 0 bases, in that order; junction bases with no gene match: 4. In DNA, the CDR3 is TGTGCCAGCAGTTTTGGGACAGGGCCTAACTATGGCTACACCTTC. Its protein is CASSFGTGPNYGYTF.